This record looks at one T cell receptor (beta chain) sequence and its context. In this sample, this clonotype turned up many times. The clone's antigen remains unknown. Per-base quality was not reported, and no clone a single base away is much larger than it. CDR1 and CDR2 were assigned from the germline V gene (reference sequence) as SEHNR and FQNEAQ. The V and J ends are trimmed by 0 bases and 9 bases, leaving 18 bases between them. The CDR3 spans 15 residues, from the cysteine through the phenylalanine. The kept DNA is CDR3 alone, 45 bases in frame from the first base. Ophthalmopathy patients had moderately to severely active disease, Clinical Activity Score of at least 3, NOSPECS grade of at least 4, and duration under 3 months. Patients with uncontrolled infections, other autoimmune diseases, pregnancy or lactation were excluded. Diagnoses were based on clinical symptoms, serum thyroxine and TRAb, thyroid ultrasound and orbital computed tomography. PBMCs were isolated from roughly 10 ml of fresh peripheral blood by Ficoll-Paque density gradient centrifugation. Trizol reagent was used to extract total RNA, and RNA quality was then checked on an Agilent 2100 Bioanalyzer.

The sample originates from a study of T cells in Graves' hyperthyroidism and ophthalmopathy (dated by TCRdb to between 2019 and 2020). Study-level background: Peripheral blood samples were taken at the time of initial diagnosis, prior to any treatment. In about six Graves' hyperthyroidism patients, the study also compared T-cell repertoires from thyroid tissue with T-cell repertoires from blood. The paper reports TCR Vbeta CDR3 sequencing of 140 or so peripheral blood samples: 40 or so ophthalmopathy, about 75 hyperthyroidism and around 17 progressor patients. An independent validation cohort of around 19 hyperthyroidism patients and 17 patients who later progressed to ophthalmopathy tested prospective prediction of ophthalmopathy. After blood sampling, hyperthyroidism patients were treated with methimazole at a starting dose of 30 mg daily, and ophthalmopathy patients were treated with high-dose intravenous methylprednisolone. The 100 or so discovery patients were randomly divided into training and test sets at a 7:3 ratio. A discovery cohort of around 98 patients, roughly 45 with Graves' ophthalmopathy and roughly 59 with stable Graves' hyperthyroidism, was used to find distinguishing TCR V-J signatures.

Amplification of TCR beta CDR3 regions was carried out from RNA transcripts. The TCR CDR3 was subjected to a first round of RT-PCR using the HTBI primer set and the Qiagen OneStep RT-PCR kit. The libraries were constructed in a second round of multiplex PCR and then size-selected and purified. The libraries were sequenced on an Illumina HiSeq2000 using paired-end 100 bp reads. For the original study's pipeline: SOAPnuke was used to process the raw data, with reads discarded if the reads contained adapters or uncalled bases, had a mean Phred below 15, or lacked an exact constant-primer or identifier match. COPE v1.2.5 was used to merge the high-quality paired reads, and each unique nucleotide sequence was defined as a clonotype. Clonotypes were aligned to IMGT TRBV, TRBD and TRBJ reference segments using MiTCR v1.1. The analysis included only V-J combinations with a frequency above 0.0001, which together covered 99% to 99.2% of the repertoires. The TCS score was defined as F50 (clonal expansion) divided by E x V (chaos), with BLOSUM62-based TCRdist calculated between CDR3 peptides within each V-J. Welch's t-statistics and random forest reduced some 510 V-J features to roughly 13, which were used in a naive Bayes classifier (R e1071). TCRdb trimmed the raw reads at Q25, called clones with MiXCR and kept productive beta chains. Entries are consolidated by CDR3 protein sequence, retaining the most common genes and DNA. TCRdb's processing, not the study's, gives the V and J calls here. A total of roughly 640,000 distinct CDR3 sequences appear in this sample, roughly a sixth of them only once. Together, the top ten hold around 3.5% of the sample.

Points the paper makes about the study in general: In cross-validation, a model built on a 13 V-J signature told ophthalmopathy apart from stable hyperthyroidism with 87.88% sensitivity and around 84% specificity, and in testing the same model reached 80%/75%. No statistical method was used to fix the sample size in advance, and group allocation was not hidden from the investigators. Most expanded thyroid clonotypes (frequency above 0.001) were also found in blood, which suggests that blood repertoires may mirror thyroid immune responses. During validation, the model predicted progression to ophthalmopathy a median of about 6.5 months ahead of onset, with almost 71% sensitivity and roughly 75% specificity.

Material for sequencing was blood. The TCR sequence derives from a woman between 40 and 50 years old with Graves' ophthalmopathy. The chain links TRBV7-9 with TRBJ2-7, with TRBD1 perhaps the D gene, on 6 matching bases. For the CDR3, the sequence is CASSLALNRDSGQYF. Here is the DNA: TGTGCCAGCAGCTTAGCCCTCAACAGGGATTCCGGGCAGTACTTC.